The T cell receptor (beta chain) under discussion was sequenced for a study of T cell repertoires in cytomegalovirus infection. CDR3 size: 15 residues. Trimming removed 0 bases at V and 6 bases at J, with 14 bases between. In germline, CDR1 is SGHTA, CDR2 FQGTGA. General study findings and limits: CMV-specific TCR beta clonotypes restricted by HLA-C were the ones dominating the ex vivo response.

MiXCR, applied by TCRdb to the reads, yields one record per CDR3 protein. The sample contains roughly 140,000 distinct CDR3 sequences, about a quarter of which appear only once. As to this clonotype: Its antigen is unknown.

The source is a human donor in good health (CMV status not recorded). Some clones in this sample may be carry-over from other donors' samples. The genes are TRBV7-3 and TRBJ1-2; D might be TRBD1 (5 bases). Sequences were obtained from PBMCs. The chain's CDR3 is CASSLTRGSSDGYTF. CDR3 sequence (DNA): TGTGCCAGCAGCTTAACTCGGGGGAGCTCCGATGGCTACACCTTC.